Each of the 14 T cell receptor beta chains below was sequenced from the same sample in a study of response to subunit inactivated influenza vaccine. TCRdb used MiXCR to reprocess the RT-PCR reads, holding one entry per CDR3 protein. This table holds hundreds of thousands of distinct CDR3 sequences, approximately 7.7% found once. The sequences come from PBMCs from blood, collected less than 30 months after vaccination. These receptors came from a man aged 50-75 years who received an inactivated influenza vaccine.

V and J are TRBV6-1 and TRBJ2-1; 12 bases are a match to TRBD2. CDR3 length: 15 amino acids. Germline assignment: CDR1 MNHNS and CDR2 SASEGT. The J segment lost 7 bases and the V segment lost 6 bases, leaving 7 bases of the junction unmatched. The CDR3 sequence: CASSVTSGSLNEQFF. DNA of the CDR3: TGTGCCAGCAGCGTGACTAGCGGGAGTCTAAATGAGCAGTTCTTC.

This clonotype was counted between two and nine times. The V gene is TRBV2, the J gene TRBJ2-1, with D possibly TRBD1 on 5 matching bases. The germline V gene encodes CDR1 SNHLY and CDR2 FYNNEI. This CDR3 is built from 14 residues. Trimming took off 7 bases at V and 7 bases at J, with 17 bases between the two ends. The CDR3 region is CASIPGAYYNEQFF. CDR3 in DNA: TGTGCCAGCATCCCTGGGGCATATTATAATGAGCAGTTCTTC.

The J gene is TRBJ2-2, the V gene TRBV5-1; D gene unclear. This CDR3 is built from 14 residues. The V end was cut by 1 base, the J end by 10 bases, with 14 bases between. The germline V gene encodes CDR1 SGHRS and CDR2 YFSETQ. CDR3 in amino acids: CASSLSFLAEELFF. The DNA for the CDR3 is TGCGCCAGCAGCTTGAGCTTCCTGGCGGAGGAGCTGTTTTTT.

This clonotype has a handful of counts. J is TRBJ2-3 and V is TRBV10-3; 8 nucleotides line up with TRBD2. Germline CDR1 reads ENHRY; CDR2 reads SYGVKD. The length of the CDR3 is 14 residues. Trimming cost V 6 bases and J 2 bases; bases outside gene matches: 4. The CDR3 DNA reads TGTGCCATCAGAGCGGGGGCCCTCACAGATACGCAGTATTTT. Encoded protein: CAIRAGALTDTQYF.

The chain employs TRBV27 and TRBJ2-7; D tentatively reads TRBD1 or TRBD2 (5 bases each). The V gene lost 3 bases and the J gene lost 2 bases, with 11 bases spanning the gap. The CDR3 runs 14 residues. The V gene's germline CDR1 is MNHEY and CDR2 SMNVEV (reference sequence). In DNA form, the CDR3 reads TGTGCCAGCAGTTTTGGGGACCGTCCCTACGAGCAGTACTTC. Protein sequence: CASSFGDRPYEQYF.

The CDR3 sequence: CATSRDGGQSYGYTF. The CDR3 bases are TGTGCCACCAGCAGAGACGGTGGGCAGAGCTATGGCTACACCTTC. V usage is TRBV15 and J usage is TRBJ1-2; no clear D gene. Between the trimmed V and J ends, which lost 0 bases and 4 bases, there was a span of 12 bases. The germline gives CDR1 LNHNV, CDR2 YYDKDF (reference sequence). The CDR3 extends over 15 amino acids.

This clonotype was seen more than once but under ten times. The CDR3 sequence: CASSFLGGPNTGELFF. The CDR3 DNA is TGTGCCAGCAGTTTTTTAGGGGGGCCGAACACCGGGGAGCTGTTTTTT. The gene calls are TRBV28 and TRBJ2-2; D is possibly TRBD1 or TRBD2 (6 bases each). The CDR3 loop spans 16 amino acids. Germline assignment: CDR1 MDHEN and CDR2 SYDVKM. V dropped 3 bases and J dropped 0 bases, with 11 bases sitting between them.

This clonotype was recorded at least ten times. The chain links TRBV20-1 to TRBJ2-3; 7 nucleotides align to TRBD1. V lost 5 bases and J lost 2; bases outside the gene matches: 4. CDR3 size: 13 residues. Looked up from germline, CDR1 is DFQATT and CDR2 is SNEGSKA (reference sequence). The CDR3 reads CSAVQGLTDTQYF. Here the CDR3 DNA reads TGCAGTGCTGTACAGGGGCTCACAGATACGCAGTATTTT.

This clonotype occurred a few times. The V call is TRBV7-9, the J call TRBJ1-1; 8 bases fit TRBD1. Trimming cost V 5 bases and J 6 bases; bases outside gene matches: 11. The germline V gene has CDR1 SEHNR and CDR2 FQNEAQ (reference sequence). CDR3 length equals 15 residues. The CDR3 DNA follows: TGTGCCAGCAGCCGAATGACAGGGGCCCACCCTGAAGCTTTCTTT. Its protein product is CASSRMTGAHPEAFF.

This clonotype was seen only a few times. V is TRBV24-1 and J is TRBJ1-2; D uncertain. CDR1 is KGHDR, CDR2 SFDVKD, per germline. The CDR3 extends over 13 amino acids. V gave up 1 base and J gave up 0 bases, with 2 bases separating them. The DNA of the CDR3 is TGTGCCACCAGTGATTTCTCTAACTATGGCTACACCTTC. It is translated as CATSDFSNYGYTF.

This clonotype was observed a few times. The chain carries TRBV20-1 and TRBJ2-5; TRBD1 aligns across 8 bases. The trim removed 4 bases at V and 4 bases at J, leaving 14 bases unmatched. Germline assignment: CDR1 DFQATT and CDR2 SNEGSKA (reference sequence). The CDR3 runs 16 residues. The CDR3, as DNA: TGCAGTGCTACCATGGGGGGCAGGGGGCGGGGAGAGACCCAGTACTTC. Translation: CSATMGGRGRGETQYF.

This clonotype was counted at least ten times. V usage is TRBV14 and J usage is TRBJ2-1; D is uncertain. Germline V gene lookup returns CDR1 SGHDN and CDR2 FVKESK. Trimming shortened V by 5 bases and J by 7 bases, and 21 bases separated the two germline ends. The CDR3 spans 16 residues. The CDR3 sequence is CASSYFEGPPRNEQFF. The CDR3 DNA sequence: TGTGCCAGCAGCTACTTCGAAGGTCCTCCTCGGAATGAGCAGTTCTTC.

The chain combines TRBV5-1 with TRBJ2-1; the D gene could be TRBD1 or TRBD2 (6 bases each). V shed 3 bases and J shed 9 bases, with 16 bases lying between them. The CDR3 consists of 14 residues. Germline V gene lookup returns CDR1 SGHRS and CDR2 YFSETQ. CDR3 sequence: CASSWGAEALEQFF. CDR3 nucleotide sequence: TGCGCCAGCAGCTGGGGGGCTGAGGCGCTTGAGCAGTTCTTC.

Details on this clonotype: A junction boundary mismatches the germline segment, possibly from a read error. This chain connects TRBV7-8 to TRBJ2-1; D remains ambiguous. CDR1 and CDR2 (germline): SGHVS, FQNEAQ. The CDR3 is 12 residues long. In DNA, the CDR3 is TGTGCCAGCAGCTTAGCGCACAATAAGCAGTTCTTC. Translating it yields CASSLAHNKQFF.